Presented here are 32 T cell receptor beta chains from one specimen sequenced in a study of long-term antiretroviral therapy in people with HIV. A v3.0 immunoSEQ assay was performed at survey level. The assay was immunoSEQ multiplex PCR, and TCRdb's table has in-frame clones only and misses some. The sample has about 17,000 clones, approximately 81% seen once. This specimen consisted of unsorted PBMCs, obtained 0.3 years before starting antiretroviral therapy. The origin of the receptors is a man aged 45-60 years with HIV.

The chain recombines TRBV21-1 with TRBJ1-1. TRBV21-1 is assigned pseudogene status. The CDR3 has 14 residues. CDR3 in DNA: TGTGCCATCGCAAGGGTGGAGGGGAACACTGAAGCTTTCTTT. Translation: CAIARVEGNTEAFF.

The genes are TRBV27 and TRBJ2-1; 11 bases are a match to TRBD2. From germline, CDR1 is MNHEY and CDR2 SMNVEV (reference sequence). Germline trimming cut 7 bases from V and 2 bases from J; bases unmatched to any gene: 13. The CDR3 length is 18 residues. CDR3: CASTKLAGEGIPYNEQFF. The CDR3, as DNA: TGTGCCAGCACCAAACTAGCGGGAGAAGGTATCCCCTACAATGAGCAGTTCTTC.

J is TRBJ2-2 and V is TRBV11-3; perhaps TRBD1 as D (6 bases). The length of the CDR3 is 14 residues. The germline gives CDR1 SGHNT, CDR2 YENEEA. Trimming shortened V by 5 bases and J by 5 bases, and 12 bases separated the two germline ends. CDR3 nucleotide sequence: TGTGCCAGCAGCGTACAACAGGGAACCGGGGAGCTGTTTTTT. Amino acid sequence: CASSVQQGTGELFF.

The chain joins TRBV7-2 to TRBJ2-5, with 11 bases matching TRBD2. Losses at the gene ends were 4 bases for V and 5 bases for J; bases not matched to a gene: 9. The CDR3 spans 16 residues. The germline CDR1 and CDR2 sequences are SGHTA and FQGNSA. The CDR3 nucleotides are TGTGCCAGCAGCTCCCAGACTAGCGGGGTAGGGGAGACCCAGTACTTC. It yields the protein CASSSQTSGVGETQYF.

The J gene is TRBJ2-7, the V gene TRBV9, with D uncertain. V lost 2 bases, J lost 2 bases, and 11 bases lay in between. Germline V lookup: CDR1 SGDLS, CDR2 YYNGEE. The CDR3 runs to 14 residues. The CDR3 sequence: CASSVNSITYEQYF. The CDR3, as DNA: TGTGCCAGCAGCGTGAACTCGATTACCTACGAGCAGTACTTC.

The V and J genes are TRBV28 and TRBJ2-3; D is unresolved. The germline V gene has CDR1 MDHEN and CDR2 SYDVKM. V lost 10 bases and J 4 bases, leaving 6 bases between the germline ends. CDR3 length equals 10 residues. The DNA of the CDR3 is TGTGCCATCGCTTCAGATACGCAGTATTTT. Translation gives CAIASDTQYF.

The V and J genes are TRBV5-1 and TRBJ2-5; 9 bases align to TRBD2. The CDR3 has 16 residues. J lost 5 bases, V lost 6 bases, and 14 bases had no gene match. The germline V gene encodes CDR1 SGHRS and CDR2 YFSETQ. This CDR3 reads CASTPTVGAGGETQYF. The CDR3 DNA reads TGCGCCAGCACCCCGACCGTAGGGGCGGGAGGGGAGACCCAGTACTTC.

In its sample, this clone was seen a few times. The chain has TRBV19 and TRBJ1-2; the match to TRBD1 covers 8 bases. The CDR3 totals 15 residues. V lost 9 bases to trimming and J lost 8 bases; unmatched junction nucleotides: 17. Germline-derived CDR1 and CDR2 are LNHDA and SQIVND (reference sequence). CDR3 nucleotide sequence: TGTGCCAGCCGATTACCGGGACAGGAGTTCAGGGGCTACACCTTC. Translated, it gives CASRLPGQEFRGYTF.

This clone has only one observation. The chain combines TRBV15 with TRBJ1-5; D possibly corresponds to TRBD1 (5 bases). The CDR3 spans 16 residues. Looked up from germline, CDR1 is LNHNV and CDR2 is YYDKDF (reference sequence). The V gene lost 1 base and the J gene lost 6 bases, with 16 bases spanning the gap. The CDR3: CATSRGGTGVGQPQHF. The CDR3 coding sequence is TGTGCCACCAGCAGAGGGGGAACGGGGGTAGGTCAGCCCCAGCATTTT.

The chain joins TRBV11-2 to TRBJ1-1, with a possible D match to TRBD1 (5 bases). The CDR3 is 12 amino acids. The germline V gene has CDR1 SGHAT and CDR2 FQNNGV. Trimming stripped 3 bases from V and 7 bases from J, with 9 bases between. The CDR3 reads CASSLGGFEAFF. The CDR3, as DNA: TGTGCCAGCAGCTTGGGGGGGTTTGAAGCTTTCTTT.

The genes are TRBV6-6 and TRBJ1-5, with a tentative D call TRBD1 (6 bases). The V gene's germline CDR1 is MNHNY and CDR2 SVGAGI (reference sequence). Trimming took off 10 bases at V and 9 bases at J, with 22 bases between the two ends. CDR3 length: 14 residues. CDR3 region: CAISSQGMVMPQHF. CDR3 DNA sequence: TGTGCCATCTCTTCCCAGGGGATGGTAATGCCCCAGCATTTT.

The chain links TRBV27 to TRBJ1-5; a possible D gene is TRBD1 (6 bases). Trimming shortened V by 6 bases and J by 6 bases, and 12 bases separated the two germline ends. Germline CDR1 reads MNHEY; CDR2 reads SMNVEV (reference sequence). The CDR3 length is 13 residues. CDR3 amino acids: CASSSSRGQPQHF. The DNA of the CDR3 is TGTGCCAGCAGCTCCTCCAGGGGTCAGCCCCAGCATTTT.

The chain is built from TRBV6-6 and TRBJ1-5, with D perhaps TRBD1 (6 bases). This CDR3 has 16 residues. The ends were cut back, 3 bases at V and 4 bases at J, with 16 bases in the middle. The germline V gene encodes CDR1 MNHNY and CDR2 SVGAGI (reference sequence). CDR3 in amino acids: CASSYNFDRINQPQHF. The CDR3 DNA follows: TGTGCCAGCAGTTATAACTTCGACAGGATTAATCAGCCCCAGCATTTT.

This chain uses TRBV7-8 with TRBJ1-1; 7 nucleotides agree with TRBD1. Germline CDR1 and CDR2: SGHVS and FQNEAQ. There are 15 residues in the CDR3. Losses at the gene ends were 1 base for V and 2 bases for J; bases not matched to a gene: 4. CDR3 sequence: CASSLVRGRNTEAFF. The CDR3 DNA reads as TGTGCCAGCAGCTTAGTTAGGGGGCGAAACACTGAAGCTTTCTTT.

The chain links TRBV28 to TRBJ1-5; 8 bases are a match to TRBD1. V lost 0 bases to trimming and J lost 0 bases; unmatched junction nucleotides: 4. The length of the CDR3 is 17 residues. CDR1 MDHEN and CDR2 SYDVKM come from the germline V gene. CDR3 loop: CASSLWEGQDSNQPQHF. In nucleotides, the CDR3 is TGTGCCAGCAGTTTATGGGAGGGACAGGATAGCAATCAGCCCCAGCATTTT.

CDR3 DNA sequence: TGTGCCAGCAGCTCGAGATCGTCCACTGAAGCTTTCTTT. Its translation is CASSSRSSTEAFF. This chain joins TRBV11-2 and TRBJ1-1, with D hard to call. V was cut by 4 bases and J by 4 bases, with 10 bases left in between. The CDR3 is 13 residues long. Germline loops: CDR1 SGHAT, CDR2 FQNNGV.

V gene TRBV5-1 combines with J gene TRBJ2-2, with 12 positions matching TRBD1. The CDR3 loop spans 16 amino acids. Trimming cost V 7 bases and J 4 bases; bases outside gene matches: 8. Germline lookup yields CDR1 SGHRS and CDR2 YFSETQ. This chain's CDR3 is CASFPPGQGATGELFF. The CDR3 coding sequence is TGCGCCAGCTTCCCGCCGGGACAGGGGGCCACCGGGGAGCTGTTTTTT.

This chain connects TRBV28 to TRBJ2-1; D is perhaps TRBD2 (6 bases). V lost 7 bases, J lost 1 base, and 17 bases lay in between. The CDR3 is 16 residues long. Per germline, CDR1 MDHEN and CDR2 SYDVKM. The CDR3 DNA reads TGTGCCAGCACGCTCCAGCGGGCCGAGTCCTACAATGAGCAGTTCTTC. It encodes CASTLQRAESYNEQFF.

This clone was seen a handful of times. This chain joins TRBV27 and TRBJ1-5; D ambiguous. This CDR3 spans 16 amino acids. Between the trimmed V and J ends, which lost 5 bases and 5 bases, there was a span of 19 bases. Germline V lookup: CDR1 MNHEY, CDR2 SMNVEV (reference sequence). The CDR3 coding sequence is TGTGCCAGCAGTCGCCACTACATCCGGAGGTATCAGCCCCAGCATTTT. Its protein is CASSRHYIRRYQPQHF.

The chain is built from TRBV11-2 and TRBJ2-3; D is undetermined. V lost 3 bases, J lost 2 bases, and 15 bases lay in between. CDR1 SGHAT and CDR2 FQNNGV come from the germline V gene. The CDR3 runs to 16 residues. This CDR3 reads CASSLRSLPSTDTQYF. Written as DNA, the CDR3 is TGTGCCAGCAGCTTGCGAAGTCTACCCTCCACAGATACGCAGTATTTT.

The chain couples TRBV6-4 to TRBJ1-1; perhaps TRBD1 as D (5 bases). The V and J ends lost 6 bases and 0 bases respectively, with 11 bases between them. Germline V gene lookup returns CDR1 MRHNA and CDR2 SNTAGT. This CDR3 region has 14 residues. The CDR3 here is CASRPGRLNTEAFF. The CDR3 DNA reads TGTGCCAGCAGACCGGGACGGCTGAACACTGAAGCTTTCTTT.

This chain uses TRBV28 with TRBJ1-5, with unresolved D. The germline V and J ends were trimmed by 5 bases and 7 bases, with 15 bases remaining between them. Germline V lookup: CDR1 MDHEN, CDR2 SYDVKM. The CDR3 sequence is 14 residues long. The CDR3 sequence: CASSHPQAVQPQHF. The CDR3 nucleotides are TGTGCCAGCAGTCATCCCCAGGCTGTGCAGCCCCAGCATTTT.

The chain couples TRBV6-5 to TRBJ2-7; D is unclear. Germline-derived CDR1 and CDR2 are MNHEY and SVGAGI. This CDR3 region has 14 residues. Trimming removed 0 bases from V and 4 bases from J, with 10 bases in between. The DNA of the CDR3 is TGTGCCAGCAGTTACTCGAAGAAAGGATACGAGCAGTACTTC. Residues: CASSYSKKGYEQYF.

V is TRBV12-5 and J is TRBJ2-3; D is unresolved. V gave up 2 bases and J gave up 2 bases, with 8 bases separating them. CDR1 is LGHNT and CDR2 is FRNRAP in the germline V gene. The CDR3 totals 14 residues. The CDR3 coding sequence is TGTGCTAGTGGTTTGTGGACCCTCACAGATACGCAGTATTTT. Translating gives CASGLWTLTDTQYF.

V gene TRBV7-9 combines with J gene TRBJ1-1; D unresolved. The V end lost 5 bases, the J end lost 5 bases, and 18 bases lay between the germline ends. The V gene's germline CDR1 is SEHNR and CDR2 FQNEAQ (reference sequence). The CDR3 runs to 15 residues. The CDR3 protein is CASSPPRPVGTEAFF. CDR3 bases: TGTGCCAGCAGCCCCCCCCGGCCGGTGGGGACTGAAGCTTTCTTT.

The chain couples TRBV6-6 to TRBJ2-2, with 7 bases that match TRBD1. The V gene's germline CDR1 is MNHNY and CDR2 SVGAGI (reference sequence). The length of the CDR3 is 13 residues. V shed 6 bases, J shed 4 bases, and the junction held 2 bases outside the gene matches. The CDR3 sequence is CASSAGGTGELFF. CDR3 DNA sequence: TGTGCCAGCAGCGCAGGGGGCACCGGGGAGCTGTTTTTT.

This clone was detected a few times. The V gene is TRBV10-3, the J gene TRBJ2-7; 9 bases match TRBD1. In germline, CDR1 is ENHRY, CDR2 SYGVKD. V was pared by 9 bases and J by 7 bases, with 16 bases of the junction left unmatched. This CDR3 comprises 15 residues. The CDR3 loop is CAISRTGDGLREQYF. The CDR3 DNA is TGTGCCATTTCCCGGACAGGGGATGGGTTGAGAGAGCAGTACTTC.

The CDR3 DNA reads as TGTGCCAGCAGTCTGAGACAGAGCATCTACGAGCAGTACTTC. Translated: CASSLRQSIYEQYF. The chain employs TRBV28 and TRBJ2-7; D perhaps matches TRBD1 (5 bases). From germline, CDR1 is MDHEN and CDR2 SYDVKM. This CDR3 region has 14 residues. Deletions cut 5 bases from V and 3 bases from J, with 14 bases between.

The V gene is TRBV5-8, the J gene TRBJ1-1; tentatively, D is TRBD1 (5 bases). The CDR3 spans 17 residues. V was trimmed by 0 bases and J by 1 base, leaving 16 bases between them. CDR1 and CDR2 (germline): SGHTS, YDEGEE. This CDR3 reads CASSLVYRPSSNTEAFF. Written as DNA, the CDR3 is TGTGCCAGCAGCTTGGTCTACAGGCCGTCATCGAACACTGAAGCTTTCTTT.

This chain links TRBV25-1 with TRBJ1-1; D not certain. CDR1 is MGHDK and CDR2 is SYGVNS in the germline V gene. Trimming shortened V by 0 bases and J by 1 base, and 9 bases separated the two germline ends. The CDR3 loop spans 15 amino acids. This chain's CDR3 is CASSEYEWENTEAFF. The CDR3 DNA follows: TGTGCCAGCAGTGAATATGAGTGGGAGAACACTGAAGCTTTCTTT.

V and J are TRBV11-2 and TRBJ2-7; tentatively, D is TRBD2 (6 bases). V was shortened by 4 bases and J by 1 base, with 11 bases between the two germline ends. The CDR3 spans 14 residues. CDR1 and CDR2 from the germline V gene are SGHAT and FQNNGV. The CDR3 region has the DNA TGTGCCAGCAGCTGGGGGGACGGATCCTACGAGCAGTACTTC. Translation: CASSWGDGSYEQYF.

This chain connects TRBV27 to TRBJ2-1; the D gene could be TRBD1 or TRBD2 (5 bases each). Per germline, CDR1 MNHEY and CDR2 SMNVEV (reference sequence). CDR3 length: 12 residues. V lost 6 bases and J lost 15, with 18 bases in between. The CDR3 reads CASRGIEGRWFF. The DNA for the CDR3 is TGTGCCAGCAGAGGGATCGAGGGACGGTGGTTCTTC.